This T cell receptor (beta chain) was documented in a study of Graves' ophthalmopathy and Graves' hyperthyroidism (dated by TCRdb to 2016 to 2018). Background on the whole study: Hyperthyroidism was defined as stable when no progression to ophthalmopathy occurred within 18 months of follow-up. In total, 135 blood samples were TCR-sequenced: around 42 ophthalmopathy, some 75 hyperthyroidism and some 17 hyperthyroidism-to-ophthalmopathy patients. Following sampling, methimazole starting at 30 mg daily was administered to hyperthyroidism patients, and high-dose intravenous methylprednisolone was administered to ophthalmopathy patients. The independent validation cohort included 18 to 20 hyperthyroidism patients plus 17 patients who later progressed from hyperthyroidism to ophthalmopathy. To explore V-J signatures that separate ophthalmopathy from hyperthyroidism, a discovery set of about a hundred patients was enrolled, consisting of 43 with ophthalmopathy and under 65 with stable hyperthyroidism. The study used TCR beta repertoire signatures to distinguish Graves' ophthalmopathy from Graves' hyperthyroidism and to predict progression to ophthalmopathy. In about six hyperthyroidism patients, the T-cell repertoire of thyroid tissue was compared with the T-cell repertoire of blood. Paper-wide results and their limitations: Sample size was not statistically predetermined, and group allocation was not concealed from the investigators. In validation, the model predicted ophthalmopathy progression with about 70% sensitivity and around 72% specificity; about a dozen predicted patients were CT-confirmed with GO in a median of approximately 6.5 months. Ophthalmopathy was separated from stable hyperthyroidism by the 13-signature model with about 88% sensitivity and about 83% specificity in cross-validation and with 80%/75% in the test set. Among expanded thyroid clonotypes with frequency above 0.001, most also showed up in blood, which suggests that blood repertoires may reflect the thyroid immune response.

There are a few counts of this clonotype. Its specific antigen is unknown. No base qualities exist here, and no much larger clone lies one base off it. Looking up the germline V gene yields CDR1 SQVTM and CDR2 ANQGSEA. V gives up 7 bases and J gives up 2 bases, and the segment between their germline ends measures 11 bases. The CDR3 contains 12 residues, cysteine and phenylalanine counted. The retained sequence is limited to the CDR3, 36 bases, with the frame set at the first base. TCR beta CDR3 regions were amplified from RNA transcripts for repertoire sequencing. The first round was an RT-PCR using HTBI primers with the Qiagen OneStep RT-PCR kit, and this first round was followed by a second-round multiplex PCR, then size selection and purification. Libraries were sequenced paired-end with 100 bp reads on an Illumina HiSeq2000. The paper's data handling went like this. SOAPnuke was used to process the reads, throwing out any read that had adapters, had uncalled bases, had a mean Phred below 15, or lacked an exact constant-primer or identifier match. COPE v1.2.5 was used to merge high-quality paired reads. Clonotypes were defined as unique nucleotide sequences and were aligned to IMGT TRB V, D and J references using MiTCR v1.1. The analysis was limited to V-J combinations with a frequency above 0.0001, which together covered 99.2% of repertoires. For each V-J combination, a TCR clonal expansion and chaos score was defined as F50 clonal expansion divided by the chaos observed in the TCRdist matrix. Features were reduced by Welch's t-statistics and random forest to around 13 V-J combinations, which fed a naive Bayes classifier. The Morisita-Horn index was used to measure how similar the thyroid and blood repertoires were. TCRdb took the public reads, trimmed them with fastp at Q25, ran MiXCR for clone calling and kept in-frame beta chains. Merged by CDR3 protein, the rows form single entries marked with the most common genes and DNA. In this record, the V and J calls reflect TCRdb's handling and not the investigators' own analysis. The sample table holds more than 1,000,000 distinct CDR3 sequences, of which about two fifths were seen once. The top ten hold roughly 11% of the sample.

Patients with hyperthyroidism were aged 18 to 65 years, had been newly diagnosed, and had a disease duration of less than 2 months. Patients with other autoimmune diseases, uncontrolled infections, pregnancy or lactation were excluded from the study. Clinical symptoms, serum thyroxine, TRAb, thyroid ultrasound and orbital computed tomography formed the basis of the diagnosis. Total RNA was extracted with Trizol reagent and quality-checked on an Agilent 2100 Bioanalyzer. The sample taken for sequencing was peripheral blood or thyroid tissue (not recorded which). The V and J segments used are TRBV29-1 and TRBJ2-5; the D gene is possibly TRBD1, with 5 bases matching. The sequence was obtained from an adult man with Graves' hyperthyroidism. This receptor has the CDR3 CSAWGQQETQYF. The bases read TGCAGCGCATGGGGCCAACAAGAGACCCAGTACTTC.